These 21 T cell receptor beta chains were sequenced from one sample in a study of CD8+CD57+ T cells in acquired aplastic anemia. Patients selected for sequencing had displayed CD8+CD57+ cell expansion by flow cytometry. CDR3 and TCR beta VDJ profiling relied on a genomic DNA template. MiXCR was run by TCRdb on the reads, yielding one entry per CDR3 protein. Of just over 450,000 distinct CDR3 sequences listed, roughly a third are singletons. The specimen was sorted CD4+, CD8+, or CD8+CD57+ T cells (not recorded which) from PBMCs. These receptors were taken from a human donor with aplastic anemia.

About this clonotype itself: A much larger clone lies a single base off, so this may be a read error. This rearrangement joins TRBV19 to TRBJ1-1; 8 bases are shared with TRBD1. The germline V gene has CDR1 LNHDA and CDR2 SQIVND (reference sequence). The CDR3 covers 15 residues. The CDR3 DNA reads as TGTGCCAGTAGTACACGGGACAGGAGGAACACTGGAGCTTTCTTT. Protein: CASSTRDRRNTGAFF.

The chain employs TRBV3-1 and TRBJ2-7; 8 nucleotides agree with TRBD1. The CDR3 is 17 residues long. With 4 bases clipped from V and 0 bases from J, the junction kept 11 bases outside the gene matches. CDR1 is LGHDT, CDR2 YNNKEL, per germline (reference sequence). CDR3 bases: TGTGCCAGCAGCCCAATGACCGGACAGGGCCACTCCTACGAGCAGTACTTC. It encodes CASSPMTGQGHSYEQYF.

This clonotype was seen ten or more times. V is TRBV5-1 and J is TRBJ2-7, with a weak D call TRBD2 (6 bases). Trimming took 7 bases from V and 6 from J, leaving 14 bases between them. The CDR3 is 12 residues long. Germline values: CDR1 SGHRS, CDR2 YFSETQ. The chain's CDR3 is CASQRREGEQYF. CDR3 nucleotide sequence: TGCGCCAGCCAACGGAGGGAAGGCGAGCAGTACTTC. The full variable domain, rest sourced from reference TRBV5-1 and TRBJ2-7, is KAGVTQTPRYLIKTRGQQVTLSCSPISGHRSVSWYQQTPGQGLQFLFEYFSETQRNKGNFPGRFSGRQFSNSRSEMNVSTLELGDSALYLCASQRREGEQYFGPGTRLTVT.

J is TRBJ2-1 and V is TRBV2; 10 nucleotides line up with TRBD2. Germline trimming cut 7 bases from V and 5 bases from J; bases unmatched to any gene: 2. Germline CDR1 and CDR2: SNHLY and FYNNEI. CDR3 length: 13 amino acids. CDR3 sequence (DNA): TGTGCCAGCATGCTAGCGGGAGACAATGAGCAGTTCTTC. Translation: CASMLAGDNEQFF.

The chain links TRBV29-1 to TRBJ2-5; 8 bases are a match to TRBD2. CDR3 length: 15 residues. Germline CDR1 is SQVTM and CDR2 is ANQGSEA. V lost 6 bases, J lost 4 bases, and 13 bases stayed unmatched. The CDR3 is CSVLGLASFRETQYF. The CDR3 nucleotides read TGCAGCGTCTTAGGACTAGCCAGTTTCAGAGAGACCCAGTACTTC.

This clonotype was counted only a few times. CDR3 sequence (DNA): TGTGCCAGCAGTTGGCAGCTTGTCATGAACACTGAAGCTTTCTTT. It encodes CASSWQLVMNTEAFF. The chain uses TRBV12-3 or TRBV12-4 and TRBJ1-1; D is unclear. The CDR3 extends over 15 amino acids. V lost 4 bases and J 0 bases, leaving 12 bases between the germline ends.

This clonotype was counted a few times. J is TRBJ1-1 and V is TRBV7-9; unclear D gene. Germline V gene lookup returns CDR1 SEHNR and CDR2 FQNEAQ (reference sequence). CDR3 length: 14 amino acids. Trimming cost V 0 bases and J 10 bases, with 15 bases left between them. The CDR3 DNA is TGTGCCAGCAGCTTAGCGCAGGCCGCCGCTGCAGCTTTCTTT. Protein sequence: CASSLAQAAAAAFF.

In its sample, this clonotype was seen many times. This chain connects TRBV25-1 to TRBJ2-7; D is ambiguous. From germline, CDR1 is MGHDK and CDR2 SYGVNS. With 0 bases removed from V and 0 bases from J, the gap between germline ends came to 9 bases. The length of the CDR3 is 15 residues. As DNA, the CDR3 is TGTGCCAGCAGTGAATACCGACAAAGCTCCTACGAGCAGTACTTC. This sequence encodes CASSEYRQSSYEQYF.

This clonotype was detected many times. V gene TRBV7-2 combines with J gene TRBJ1-1, with D tentatively TRBD1 (6 bases). The CDR3 spans 13 residues. Germline V gives CDR1 SGHTA, CDR2 FQGNSA. Trimming stripped 5 bases from V and 3 bases from J, with 10 bases between. CDR3 coding DNA: TGTGCCAGCAGCGCAAGGGGGGACACTGAAGCTTTCTTT. Protein product: CASSARGDTEAFF.

This clonotype was detected only a few times. This sequence joins TRBV4-3 and TRBJ1-1, with TRBD1 identical over 7 bases. V was pared by 1 base and J by 6 bases, with 2 bases of the junction left unmatched. The CDR3 consists of 13 residues. Looked up from germline, CDR1 is LGHNA and CDR2 is YSLEER. CDR3 nucleotide sequence: TGCGCCAGCAGCCAAGGACAGGGTGCTGAAGCTTTCTTT. Its protein is CASSQGQGAEAFF.

This clonotype was seen many times. The chain has TRBV24-1 and TRBJ1-1, with D uncertain. Germline CDR1 is KGHDR and CDR2 is SFDVKD. The CDR3 runs to 11 residues. V gave up 4 bases and J gave up 5 bases, with 4 bases separating them. This CDR3 reads CATSEGTEAFF. For the CDR3, the DNA is TGTGCCACCAGTGAGGGGACTGAAGCTTTCTTT.

This clonotype has a count of ten or more. The chain carries TRBV20-1 and TRBJ2-7, with 9 bases identical to TRBD2. The CDR3 totals 15 residues. V trimming: 0 bases; J trimming: 6 bases; junction bases outside the gene matches: 9. Germline V lookup: CDR1 DFQATT, CDR2 SNEGSKA (reference sequence). Here the CDR3 DNA reads TGCAGTGCTAGAGATCTGGCGGGAGGGCCGCGCGAGCAGTACTTC. This gives the protein CSARDLAGGPREQYF.

With respect to this clonotype: This could be a read error, since a much larger clone is one nucleotide away. This CDR3 is missing its conserved last phenylalanine or tryptophan, likely due to a read error. The gene calls are TRBV19 and TRBJ1-1; D perhaps matches TRBD1 (6 bases). The CDR3 contains 14 residues. V shed 7 bases and J shed 6 bases, with 18 bases lying between them. Germline assignment: CDR1 LNHDA and CDR2 SQIVND (reference sequence). CDR3 nucleotide sequence: TGTGCCAGTAACCAACAGGGAGTACCGTCTGAAGCTTTCTCT. It encodes CASNQQGVPSEAFS.

There are many counts of this clonotype. The V and J genes are TRBV25-1 and TRBJ1-3, with TRBD1 matching 7 bases. The CDR3 is made up of 15 amino acids. CDR1 and CDR2 (germline): MGHDK, SYGVNS. V lost 8 bases to trimming and J lost 8 bases; unmatched junction nucleotides: 15. The CDR3 DNA reads as TGTGCCAGCTACGGCCCCAGGGGGAAGGAATACACCATATATTTT. This gives the protein CASYGPRGKEYTIYF. The whole variable domain, remainder taken from reference TRBV25-1 and TRBJ1-3, is EADIYQTPRYLVIGTGKKITLECSQTMGHDKMYWYQQDPGMELHLIHYSYGVNSTEKGDLSSESTVSRIRTEHFPLTLESARPSHTSQYLCASYGPRGKEYTIYFGEGSWLTVV.

A few counts support this clonotype. V is TRBV5-1 and J is TRBJ2-3; D gene unclear. V lost 3 bases to trimming and J lost 6 bases, with 17 bases between them. Germline V gene lookup returns CDR1 SGHRS and CDR2 YFSETQ. The CDR3 is made up of 15 amino acids. This CDR3 reads CASSYLSGTEDTQYF. CDR3 sequence (DNA): TGCGCCAGCAGCTACCTCTCCGGCACGGAGGATACGCAGTATTTT.

The rearrangement joins TRBV7-3 to TRBJ2-3; 10 bases align to TRBD2. Germline CDR1 reads SGHTA; CDR2 reads FQGTGA. J lost 5 bases, V lost 5 bases, and 7 bases had no gene match. The CDR3 spans 15 residues. The CDR3 is CASSQRLAGRDTQYF. DNA for the CDR3: TGTGCCAGCAGCCAAAGACTAGCGGGCAGAGATACGCAGTATTTT.

The sample holds many counts of this clonotype. The chain has TRBV10-3 and TRBJ2-3; 11 nucleotides match TRBD2. CDR1 ENHRY and CDR2 SYGVKD come from the germline V gene. The ends lost 11 bases at V and 2 bases at J; junction bases unmatched: 12. CDR3 length: 16 residues. This CDR3 is CASCSGTSGNTDTQYF. The CDR3 coding sequence is TGTGCCTCATGTTCAGGGACTAGCGGAAACACAGATACGCAGTATTTT.

The chain joins TRBV12-3 or TRBV12-4 to TRBJ2-7, with D perhaps matching TRBD1 or TRBD2 (5 bases each). Trimming shortened V by 4 bases and J by 0 bases, and 16 bases separated the two germline ends. CDR3 size: 16 residues. The CDR3 loop reads CASSYSWGTSSYEQYF. CDR3 DNA sequence: TGTGCCAGCAGTTACTCCTGGGGGACGAGCTCCTACGAGCAGTACTTC.

Comment on this clonotype: One base away lies a much larger clone, so this may be a sequencing read error. The chain recombines TRBV7-8 with TRBJ2-7; D unresolved. This CDR3 spans 14 amino acids. CDR1 is SGHVS, CDR2 FQNEAQ, per germline. The CDR3 sequence: CAGSLGLDSYEQYF. CDR3 in DNA: TGTGCCGGCAGCTTAGGATTGGATTCTTACGAGCAGTACTTC.

As concerns this clonotype: One junction end does not reproduce the germline sequence, and a read error may be involved. The rearrangement uses TRBV10-3 and TRBJ2-1; the match to TRBD2 covers 12 bases. The CDR3 length is 15 residues. The V gene's germline CDR1 is ENHRY and CDR2 SYGVKD. The CDR3 coding sequence is TGTGCCAGCAGTTTCTTGGCTAGCGGGAGGGGTGAGCAGTTCTTC. Its translation is CASSFLASGRGEQFF.

The chain joins TRBV7-8 to TRBJ2-2; D perhaps matches TRBD2 (6 bases). The CDR3 runs to 15 residues. Germline values: CDR1 SGHVS, CDR2 FQNEAQ. Between the trimmed V and J ends, which lost 2 bases and 4 bases, there was a span of 11 bases. CDR3 protein: CASSLNGGITGELFF. DNA for the CDR3: TGTGCCAGCAGCTTAAACGGGGGTATCACCGGGGAGCTGTTTTTT.